The present T cell receptor beta chain was sequenced within a study of blood T cell repertoires in COVID-19. Study-wide background: Italy, Spain and the United States were the sources of the convalescent and acute COVID-19 samples. Sources were T cells, B-cell-depleted T cells, or PBMCs; the material itself was cDNA or gDNA.

V lost 2 bases to trimming and J lost 1 base; unmatched junction nucleotides: 5. Germline V gives CDR1 WSHSY, CDR2 SAAADI. This CDR3 has 16 amino acids. How the authors handled the data: How many nucleated cells were present was estimated from reference gene primer amplification. This table comes from immunoSEQ multiplex PCR, and its TCRdb copy is limited to in-frame clones, with some not included. V, J and clone size are those of that table, while D and trimming were read from the DNA. The sample records about 52,000 clones, around 88% being singletons. Sequencing used peripheral blood. The V and J genes are TRBV10-2 and TRBJ2-4; the match to TRBD2 covers 7 bases. This sequence was found in a woman aged 80 or over with acute or convalescent COVID-19. The CDR3 DNA reads as TGCGCCAGCAGTGAGCCGCGGGAGTTGGCCAAAAACATTCAGTACTTC. Translating it yields CASSEPRELAKNIQYF.